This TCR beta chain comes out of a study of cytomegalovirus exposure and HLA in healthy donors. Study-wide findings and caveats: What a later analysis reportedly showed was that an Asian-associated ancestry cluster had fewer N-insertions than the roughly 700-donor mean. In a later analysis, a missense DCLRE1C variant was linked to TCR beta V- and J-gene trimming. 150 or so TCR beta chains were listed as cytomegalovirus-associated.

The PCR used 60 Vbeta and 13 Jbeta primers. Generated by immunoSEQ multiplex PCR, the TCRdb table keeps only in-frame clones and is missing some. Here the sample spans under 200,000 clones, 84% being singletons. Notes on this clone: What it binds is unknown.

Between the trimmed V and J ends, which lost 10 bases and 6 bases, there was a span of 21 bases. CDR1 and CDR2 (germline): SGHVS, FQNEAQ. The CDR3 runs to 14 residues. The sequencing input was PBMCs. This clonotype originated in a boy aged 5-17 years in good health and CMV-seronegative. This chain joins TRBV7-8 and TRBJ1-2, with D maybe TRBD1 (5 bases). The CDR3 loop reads CAIKAGPKVDGYTF. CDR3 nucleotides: TGTGCCATTAAGGCGGGACCCAAGGTAGATGGCTACACCTTC.